This T cell receptor (beta chain) was sequenced in a study of cytomegalovirus exposure and HLA in healthy donors. There are 16 residues in the CDR3. Trimming pared 6 bases from V and 1 base from J, leaving 15 bases between. Germline V gene sequence: CDR1 LNHDA, CDR2 SQIVND (reference sequence). With 60 Vbeta and 13 Jbeta primers, the PCR was carried out. Here immunoSEQ multiplex PCR was the method, and the copy in TCRdb shows in-frame clones only, minus some. The sample contains around 90,000 clones, 86% of which appear only once. This chain connects TRBV19 to TRBJ1-4; weak D call: TRBD1 (5 bases). The source is a man younger than 45 in good health and CMV-seropositive. Input material: PBMCs. The CDR3 loop reads CASRRMWGGTNEKLFF. As DNA, the CDR3 is TGTGCCAGTAGGCGGATGTGGGGCGGAACTAATGAAAAACTGTTTTTT.